This TCR beta chain was identified in a study of neurological immune-mediated disorders (dated by TCRdb to between 2018 and 2021). Notes on the research overall: Peripheral blood TCR-beta repertoires from patients with HTLV-I-associated myelopathy (HAM/TSP), patients with multiple sclerosis, and healthy controls were compared in the study using UMI-based sequencing. Longitudinal samples, technical triplicates and paired sorted CD4+ and CD8+ T-cell subsets, alongside PBMC samples, were included among the approximately 98 TCR-beta libraries. Of the 68 subjects in the cohort, around 15 were HAM/TSP patients, roughly 35 were multiple sclerosis patients, and around 20 were healthy controls. General study outcomes and caveats: Across subjects, expanded clones never shared an identical CDR3 amino acid sequence, which suggests that the TCR-beta repertoires in every group were private. TCR clonal expansion was highest in HAM/TSP patients and lowest in MS patients, with MS patients falling below even healthy controls.

This clonotype turned up a few times. Its binding antigen is unknown. One base away there is no much larger clone; base qualities are not given. Blood bank volunteers in Maryland, USA served as the healthy controls. For unsorted PBMC libraries, 2 million PBMCs were used after storage in RNAlater at -80 degrees C until RNA extraction. PBMCs were separated from peripheral blood using Ficoll-Hypaque density gradient centrifugation and then cryopreserved in liquid nitrogen. V sheds 10 bases and J sheds 0 bases, leaving 8 bases between their ends. The germline V gene specifies KGHDR as CDR1 and SFDVKD as CDR2. The CDR3 covers 12 residues, taking in both the cysteine and the phenylalanine. The only DNA kept is the CDR3, 36 bases in frame from the first base. cDNA was synthesized by template-switch 5'RACE using a primer carrying a 10-nucleotide random unique molecular identifier by which each TCR transcript was tagged. Over 170 million TCR-beta sequences, covering 15-18 subjects, were produced in each sequencing run. The RNeasy kit was used for extraction of total RNA. The KAPA Real-time Library Amplification kit was used to amplify TCR-beta VDJ regions with primers targeting the TCR constant region and the 5'RACE anchor. A first PCR added sample indexes and Illumina adaptors, and a second PCR then raised library yield. The roughly 650 bp TCR product was size-selected on a 2% E-gel SizeSelection system after Ampure bead purification. Before pooling, libraries had their quality checked on a Bioanalyzer, their concentration measured with Qubit, and their quantity determined with the Kapa Library Quantification kit. An Illumina HiSeq 2500 was used to sequence the libraries paired-end at 2 x 150 bp. To increase sequence diversity, about 25-30% phiX was spiked into each library pool. From the authors' description of their analysis: The UMI-based MiGEC pipeline processed quality-filtered reads and removed over 85% of raw TCR sequences during error correction. IMGT germline references were used for alignment of VDJ genes, and clonotypes were defined by a unique CDR3 amino acid sequence together with V-J genes. Clonal expansion, Shannon diversity and CDR3 relatedness were evaluated with VDJtools (CalcPairwiseDistances, ClusterSamples), while phylogenetic trees were built in CLCbio workbench. Clones with at least 8 unique UMIs were defined as expanded, with this threshold being based on coefficient-of-variation modelling across technical triplicates. Using fastp at Q25 and MiXCR, TCRdb reprocessed the public reads and kept productive beta chains. Rows with a matching CDR3 protein are joined into one entry that keeps the most common DNA and genes. The V and J calls, along with clone size, are taken from TCRdb and not from the paper's own processing. The sample includes 50,000 to 60,000 distinct CDR3 sequences, with roughly 17% observed a single time. Under 4.5% of the sample is taken by the ten largest.

The sample consisted of PBMCs. The receptor comes from a man aged 60 to 75 in good health. Rearrangement joined TRBV24-1 to TRBJ1-2, with the identity of the D gene unclear. The encoded CDR3 is CATFGTNYGYTF. The DNA sequence is as follows: TGTGCCACGTTCGGGACTAACTATGGCTACACCTTC.